This note documents a single T cell receptor beta chain sequence. The data belong to a study of blood T cell repertoires in COVID-19. Overall study: The United States, Italy and Spain supplied acute and convalescent COVID-19 samples. Sample material is recorded as cDNA or gDNA derived from T cells, B-cell-depleted T cells, or PBMCs.

Per the study methods: Reference gene primer amplification gave nucleated cell count estimates. The table came from immunoSEQ multiplex PCR; TCRdb's copy has only in-frame clones and leaves some out. V and J calls and clone size are copied from that table; D and trimming were computed from the DNA. The sample has approximately 54,000 clones, roughly 88% seen once. CDR3 size: 15 residues. The ends were cut back, 6 bases at V and 2 bases at J, with 14 bases in the middle. Germline-derived CDR1 and CDR2 are SNHLY and FYNNEI. The chain has TRBV2 and TRBJ1-3; possibly TRBD1 for D (5 bases). This TCR was sampled from a human donor in a cohort sampled during active COVID-19. The sequencing sample was made of peripheral blood. The CDR3 DNA reads as TGTGCCAGCAGGAAGATTCAGGGAACTGGAAACACCATATATTTT. Its translation: CASRKIQGTGNTIYF.